This T cell receptor beta chain originates from a study of siplizumab effects on memory and regulatory T cells. Study-wide findings and caveats: Under siplizumab, an average approximately 69% of mappable alloreactive CD4+ clones were Treg-derived, compared with approximately 25% in controls.

In regard to this clone: What it recognizes is unknown.

This table comes from immunoSEQ multiplex PCR, and its TCRdb copy is limited to in-frame clones, with some not included. The sample gives around 83,000 clones, approximately 90% of which show up once; around 15% is in the top ten. The sequence derives from a human donor in good health. Sequenced sample: CD4+ T cells sorted from blood.

The CDR3 bases are TGTGCCAGCAGTGAAATTGGTATAGCGGGAGGTCGCAATGAGCAGTTCTTC. It yields the protein CASSEIGIAGGRNEQFF. V gene TRBV6-1 combines with J gene TRBJ2-1, with TRBD2 identical over 10 bases. The junction had 10 bases not matched to a gene; V was cut back by 2 bases and J by 6 bases. The CDR3 length is 17 residues. CDR1 is MNHNS, CDR2 SASEGT, per germline.